The present T cell receptor (beta chain) was sequenced within a study of blood T cell repertoires in COVID-19. Study information: The United States, Italy and Spain were the sources of the acute and convalescent COVID-19 samples.

The data were produced by immunoSEQ multiplex PCR, yet TCRdb's version contains in-frame clones alone and is incomplete. The sample records some 28,000 clones, 85% to 90% being singletons. The specimen was peripheral blood. The clonotype originates from a man in his 60s with acute or convalescent COVID-19.

The DNA for the CDR3 is TGTGCCAGCGGGAGCTATAGCAATCAGCCCCAGCATTTT. Residues: CASGSYSNQPQHF. The chain couples TRBV28 to TRBJ1-5; D ambiguous. V lost 8 bases, J lost 0 bases, and 8 bases lay in between. CDR1 is MDHEN and CDR2 is SYDVKM in the germline V gene. The CDR3 has 13 residues.